The sequence of this T cell receptor (beta chain) was determined in a study of T cells in Graves' hyperthyroidism and ophthalmopathy. RNA transcripts served as the template for amplifying TCR beta CDR3 regions. The TCR CDR3 first-round RT-PCR relied on the HTBI primer set. MiXCR, run by TCRdb on the multiplex PCR reads, gives a single entry per CDR3 protein. The sample carries 450,000 to 700,000 distinct CDR3 sequences, 40% to 55% recorded once. Trimming removed 6 bases from V and 8 bases from J; junction bases left unmatched: 10. This CDR3 has 14 amino acids. The V and J genes are TRBV12-3 or TRBV12-4 and TRBJ1-2, with 9 bases aligning to TRBD1. Source material: peripheral blood or thyroid tissue (not recorded which). This clonotype was obtained from an adult woman with Graves' disease, either hyperthyroidism or ophthalmopathy (not recorded which). The CDR3 here is CASSLGQGRWGYTF. CDR3 nucleotide sequence: TGTGCCAGCAGCCTGGGACAGGGCCGGTGGGGCTACACCTTC.